This is a list of T cell receptor beta chains from one sample in a study of early T cells in non-severe SARS-CoV-2 infection. One entry per CDR3 protein results from TCRdb running MiXCR on the 5' RACE reads. The sample lists tens of thousands of distinct CDR3 sequences; approximately 13% were seen once. The sequenced material came from whole blood. Receptor source: an adult who was a healthcare worker with PCR-confirmed SARS-CoV-2 infection or an uninfected control (not recorded which). The CDR3 runs from the conserved cysteine through the conserved F or W. The D gene is left open where the match is weak. Only part of the rows carry a size: once, few, many, or a class if the clone is expanded.

size: few; J: TRBJ2-3; V: TRBV5-5; D: -; DNA: TGTGCCAGCTACCGTGGTCGGCGCGGCAGCACAGATACGCAGTATTTT; CDR3: CASYRGRRGSTDTQYF
size: -; J: TRBJ2-1; V: TRBV29-1; D: TRBD2; DNA: TGCAGCGTTGTGAGCGGGAGTAGTAATGAGCAGTTCTTC; CDR3: CSVVSGSSNEQFF
size: -; J: TRBJ1-1; V: TRBV27; D: -; DNA: TGTGCCAGCAGTCATATGTGGGACACTGAAGCTTTCTTT; CDR3: CASSHMWDTEAFF
size: many; J: TRBJ1-1; V: TRBV5-5; D: TRBD1; DNA: TGTGCCAGCAGCCCCGGACAGGGGGCAATGAACACTGAAGCTTTCTTT; CDR3: CASSPGQGAMNTEAFF
size: many; J: TRBJ2-5; V: TRBV7-3; D: -; DNA: TGTGCCAGCAGCTTTGGTCAGGCCCCCCAAGAGACCCAGTACTTC; CDR3: CASSFGQAPQETQYF
size: many; J: TRBJ2-3; V: TRBV5-1; D: -; DNA: TGCGCCAGCAACCACGACGCCACGGGATTCACAGATACGCAGTATTTT; CDR3: CASNHDATGFTDTQYF
size: many; J: TRBJ2-3; V: TRBV18; D: TRBD2; DNA: TGTGCCAGCTCCCTCACTAGCGGAGCCAGCACAGATACGCAGTATTTT; CDR3: CASSLTSGASTDTQYF
size: many; J: TRBJ2-5; V: TRBV5-6; D: -; DNA: TGTGCCAGCAGCTTGGCCAACCCCCAACAAGAGACCCAGTACTTC; CDR3: CASSLANPQQETQYF
size: -; J: TRBJ2-7; V: TRBV28; D: -; DNA: TGTGCCAGCAGTGCTACCGGGCCCCAGGCCCACGAGCAGTACTTC; CDR3: CASSATGPQAHEQYF
size: -; J: TRBJ2-4; V: TRBV5-1; D: -; DNA: TGCGCCAGCAGCTCGGGACTCAAAAACATTCAGTACTTC; CDR3: CASSSGLKNIQYF
size: few; J: TRBJ2-1; V: TRBV18; D: -; DNA: TGTGCCAGCTCACCCCCGAGCAGCTCCTACAATGAGCAGTTCTTC; CDR3: CASSPPSSSYNEQFF
size: many; J: TRBJ2-3; V: TRBV27; D: -; DNA: TGTGCCAGCAGTTTCCCGGGGAATACGCAGTATTTT; CDR3: CASSFPGNTQYF
size: few; J: TRBJ2-4; V: TRBV18; D: -; DNA: TGTGCCAGCTCACCACCGATAGGAAACATTCAGTACTTC; CDR3: CASSPPIGNIQYF
size: few; J: TRBJ2-7; V: TRBV6-1; D: TRBD2; DNA: TGTGCCAGCAGTGCCAATCGACTAGCGGGAGGGCCTTTAGAAGAGCAGTACTTC; CDR3: CASSANRLAGGPLEEQYF
size: few; J: TRBJ2-7; V: TRBV9; D: TRBD2; DNA: TGTGCCAGCAGCGTATCAGCGGGAACGATCTACGAGCAGTACTTC; CDR3: CASSVSAGTIYEQYF
size: few; J: TRBJ2-5; V: TRBV29-1; D: TRBD2; DNA: TGCAGCGTTCGTTATCAGCGGGGAGAGACCCAGTACTTC; CDR3: CSVRYQRGETQYF
size: few; J: TRBJ2-5; V: TRBV2; D: TRBD2; DNA: TGTGCCAGCAACGGCGGGAGGCAAGAGACCCAGTACTTC; CDR3: CASNGGRQETQYF
size: many; J: TRBJ2-6; V: TRBV28; D: TRBD1; DNA: TGTGCCAGCAGTTCTTTCAGGGGGCCTGGGGCCAACGTCCTGACTTTC; CDR3: CASSSFRGPGANVLTF
size: -; J: TRBJ2-1; V: TRBV5-1; D: -; DNA: TGCGCCAGCAGCTTCCGGGATCCTACTAAAGATGAGCAGTTCTTC; CDR3: CASSFRDPTKDEQFF
size: many; J: TRBJ1-2; V: TRBV20-1; D: TRBD1; DNA: TGCAGTGCTAGAAACAGGGGAGATGGTGGCTACACCTTC; CDR3: CSARNRGDGGYTF
size: few; J: TRBJ2-3; V: TRBV6-4; D: -; DNA: TGTGCCAGCAGTGAACAATCGGCTAGCACAGATACGCAGTATTTT; CDR3: CASSEQSASTDTQYF
size: many; J: TRBJ2-3; V: TRBV11-2; D: -; DNA: TGTGCCAGCAGCTTAGATCGGAAGGCAGATACGCAGTATTTT; CDR3: CASSLDRKADTQYF
size: few; J: TRBJ2-3; V: TRBV7-8; D: -; DNA: TGTGCCAGCAGCGACCTCCGAGGGGTAACAGATACGCAGTATTTT; CDR3: CASSDLRGVTDTQYF
size: -; J: TRBJ2-1; V: TRBV5-6; D: -; DNA: TGTGCCAGCAGGGATGGACTGGGATTGAGGACGGAGCAGTTCTTC; CDR3: CASRDGLGLRTEQFF
size: few; J: TRBJ2-3; V: TRBV7-2; D: -; DNA: TGTGCCAGCAGCTCTTTAGACACAGATACGCAGTATTTT; CDR3: CASSSLDTDTQYF
size: few; J: TRBJ2-3; V: TRBV12-3/TRBV12-4; D: -; DNA: TGTGCCAGCAGTCCCCAAGATACGCAGTATTTT; CDR3: CASSPQDTQYF
size: -; J: TRBJ2-1; V: TRBV19; D: -; DNA: TGTGCCAGTAGTCCAGACGGGGCCCGCAATGAGCAGTTCTTC; CDR3: CASSPDGARNEQFF
size: few; J: TRBJ2-2; V: TRBV5-1; D: -; DNA: TGCGCCAGCAGCTTAGGGACATTGAACACCGGGGAGCTGTTTTTT; CDR3: CASSLGTLNTGELFF
size: many; J: TRBJ1-1; V: TRBV6-1; D: TRBD1; DNA: TGTGCCAGCAGCGGGACAGGGCTTTTCGAAGCTTTCTTT; CDR3: CASSGTGLFEAFF
size: many; J: TRBJ1-6; V: TRBV7-6; D: TRBD1; DNA: TGTGCCAGCAGCTTAGCAGGGGACAGGGATTCACCCCTCCACTTT; CDR3: CASSLAGDRDSPLHF
size: few; J: TRBJ2-1; V: TRBV28; D: TRBD2; DNA: TGTGCCAGCAGCCCGGGACTAGCGTTTGAGCAGTTCTTC; CDR3: CASSPGLAFEQFF
size: few; J: TRBJ1-2; V: TRBV29-1; D: -; DNA: TGCAGCGCCACGACGCGGGAGGGGTATGGCTACACCTTC; CDR3: CSATTREGYGYTF
size: -; J: TRBJ2-3; V: TRBV5-1; D: TRBD2; DNA: TGCGCCAGCAGCAGGGACCTAGCGGGAAGCACAGATACGCAGTATTTT; CDR3: CASSRDLAGSTDTQYF
size: few; J: TRBJ2-7; V: TRBV7-9; D: -; DNA: TGTGCCAGCAGCTTAGGAGGGTTTGCCGAGCAGTACTTC; CDR3: CASSLGGFAEQYF
size: many; J: TRBJ2-3; V: TRBV19; D: -; DNA: TGTGCCAGTAGAAGGGTAGCGTCTAGCACAGATACGCAGTATTTT; CDR3: CASRRVASSTDTQYF
size: -; J: TRBJ1-2; V: TRBV20-1; D: -; DNA: TGCAGTGCTAGAATCCTTGGGCGAGACTATGGCTACACCTTC; CDR3: CSARILGRDYGYTF